Listed below are T cell receptor beta chains from one sample, sequenced in a study of blood T cells in healthy people across ages. MiXCR, run by TCRdb on the 5' RACE reads, gives a single entry per CDR3 protein. There are approximately 850,000 distinct CDR3 sequences in the sample; under 55% occur only once, and nearly 20% lies in the top ten. The specimen was blood. Every receptor here comes from a man in his sixties in good health. CDR3s include the opening cysteine and the closing phenylalanine or tryptophan. Fields, in order: V gene, D gene, CDR3 protein. The D gene is left open where the match is weak.

V gene: TRBV18
D gene: -
CDR3 protein: CASSPVGISTDTQYF

V gene: TRBV6-5
D gene: TRBD2
CDR3 protein: CASRKTSASSYEQYF

V gene: TRBV15
D gene: -
CDR3 protein: CATSSGTGTSTDTQYF

V gene: TRBV6-1
D gene: TRBD1
CDR3 protein: CASSSRDRVPSGAFF

V gene: TRBV18
D gene: -
CDR3 protein: CASSPSTNTEAFF

V gene: TRBV12-3/TRBV12-4
D gene: -
CDR3 protein: CASSGGRTWSSYEQYF

V gene: TRBV18
D gene: -
CDR3 protein: CASSPDQDRSYGYTF

V gene: TRBV4-1
D gene: TRBD2
CDR3 protein: CASSRVAGASSYEQYF

V gene: TRBV19
D gene: -
CDR3 protein: CASSMVRTGELFF

V gene: TRBV5-1
D gene: -
CDR3 protein: CASSVRLAINTGELFF

V gene: TRBV6-1
D gene: -
CDR3 protein: CASSAVRQETQYF

V gene: TRBV7-2
D gene: TRBD2
CDR3 protein: CASSLVAGGSETQYF

V gene: TRBV21-1
D gene: -
CDR3 protein: CASSKDSRLPGPNEQFF

V gene: TRBV2
D gene: -
CDR3 protein: CASRREQGVRGEQFF

V gene: TRBV11-2
D gene: TRBD2
CDR3 protein: CASSFGLAGGGDTQYF

V gene: TRBV7-3
D gene: -
CDR3 protein: CASKTAPNTEAFF

V gene: TRBV6-2/TRBV6-3
D gene: -
CDR3 protein: CTSSYGTDNEQFF

V gene: TRBV7-2
D gene: -
CDR3 protein: CASSLGQPRAREKLFF

V gene: TRBV20-1
D gene: -
CDR3 protein: CSAYIVGGLQETQYF

V gene: TRBV3-1
D gene: -
CDR3 protein: CASSQDWRSEAFF

V gene: TRBV20-1
D gene: TRBD1
CDR3 protein: CSATDYRGTNYGYTF

V gene: TRBV7-8
D gene: TRBD2
CDR3 protein: CASSLRLVSGRGSSTDTQYF

V gene: TRBV20-1
D gene: -
CDR3 protein: CGGLSGPTQYF